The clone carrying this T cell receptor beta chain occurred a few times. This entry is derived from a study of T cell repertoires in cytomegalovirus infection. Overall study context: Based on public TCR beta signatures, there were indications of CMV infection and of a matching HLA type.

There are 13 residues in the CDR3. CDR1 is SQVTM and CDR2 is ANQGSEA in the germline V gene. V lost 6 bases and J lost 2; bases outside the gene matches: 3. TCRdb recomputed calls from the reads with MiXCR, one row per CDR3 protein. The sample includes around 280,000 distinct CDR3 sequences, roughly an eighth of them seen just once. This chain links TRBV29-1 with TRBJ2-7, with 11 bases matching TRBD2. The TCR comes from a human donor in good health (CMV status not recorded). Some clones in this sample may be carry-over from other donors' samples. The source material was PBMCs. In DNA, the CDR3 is TGCAGCGTGGGTAGCGGGAGGGCCTACGAGCAGTACTTC. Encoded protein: CSVGSGRAYEQYF.